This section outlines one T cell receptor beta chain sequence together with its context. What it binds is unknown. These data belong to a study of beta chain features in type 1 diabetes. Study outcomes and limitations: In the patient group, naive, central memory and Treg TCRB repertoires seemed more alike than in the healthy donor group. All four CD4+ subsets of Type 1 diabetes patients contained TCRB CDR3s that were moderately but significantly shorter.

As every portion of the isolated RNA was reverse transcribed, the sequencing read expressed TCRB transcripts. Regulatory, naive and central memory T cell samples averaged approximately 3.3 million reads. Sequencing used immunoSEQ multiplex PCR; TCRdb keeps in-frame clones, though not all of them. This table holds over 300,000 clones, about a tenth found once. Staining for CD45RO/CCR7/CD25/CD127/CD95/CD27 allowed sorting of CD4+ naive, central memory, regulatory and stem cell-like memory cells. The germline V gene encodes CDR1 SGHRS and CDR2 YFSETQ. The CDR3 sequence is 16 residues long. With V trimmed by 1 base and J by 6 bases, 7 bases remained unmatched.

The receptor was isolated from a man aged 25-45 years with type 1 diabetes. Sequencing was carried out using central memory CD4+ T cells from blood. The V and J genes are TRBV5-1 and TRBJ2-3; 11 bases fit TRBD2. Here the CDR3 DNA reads TGCGCCAGCAGCTTGATTGCTAGCGGGGGGCTGGATACGCAGTATTTT. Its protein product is CASSLIASGGLDTQYF.